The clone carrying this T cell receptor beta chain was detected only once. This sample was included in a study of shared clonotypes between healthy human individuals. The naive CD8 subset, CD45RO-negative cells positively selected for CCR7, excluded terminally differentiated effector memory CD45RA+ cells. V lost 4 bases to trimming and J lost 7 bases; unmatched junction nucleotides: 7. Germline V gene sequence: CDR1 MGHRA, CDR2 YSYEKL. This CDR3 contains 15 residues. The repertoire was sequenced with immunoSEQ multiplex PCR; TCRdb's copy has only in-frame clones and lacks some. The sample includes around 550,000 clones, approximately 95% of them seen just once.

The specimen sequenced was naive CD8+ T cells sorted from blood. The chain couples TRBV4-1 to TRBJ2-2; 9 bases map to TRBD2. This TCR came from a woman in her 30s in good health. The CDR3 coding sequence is TGCGCCAGCAGCCCCTCCCGAGCGGGAGGCGGGGAGCTGTTTTTT. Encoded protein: CASSPSRAGGGELFF.